The T cell receptor beta chain under discussion was sequenced for a study of blood T cell repertoires in COVID-19. This CDR3 has 13 residues. Trimming shortened V by 6 bases and J by 5 bases, and 10 bases separated the two germline ends. The germline CDR1 and CDR2 sequences are MDHEN and SYDVKM. Assay used: immunoSEQ multiplex PCR; TCRdb lists only in-frame clones, some missing. Of 250,000 or so clones detected, approximately 80% appear once; the ten largest clones hold approximately 9.1%. The J gene is TRBJ2-2, the V gene TRBV28, with D perhaps TRBD1 (5 bases). The receptor was isolated from an elderly man with acute or convalescent COVID-19. Sequencing was carried out using peripheral blood. CDR3 residues: CASRPQGTGELFF. CDR3 nucleotides: TGTGCCAGCAGGCCTCAGGGAACCGGGGAGCTGTTTTTT.